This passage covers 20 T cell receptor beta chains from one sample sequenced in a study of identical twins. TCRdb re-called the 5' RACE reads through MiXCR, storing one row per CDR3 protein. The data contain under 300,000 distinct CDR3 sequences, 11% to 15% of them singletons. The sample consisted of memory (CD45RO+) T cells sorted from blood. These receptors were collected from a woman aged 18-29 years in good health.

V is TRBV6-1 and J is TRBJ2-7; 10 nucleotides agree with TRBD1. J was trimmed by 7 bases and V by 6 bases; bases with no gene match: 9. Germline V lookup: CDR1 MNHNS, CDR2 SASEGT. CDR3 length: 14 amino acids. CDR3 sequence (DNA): TGTGCCAGCAGGCCGGGACAGGGGTTGCGTGAGCAGTACTTC. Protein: CASRPGQGLREQYF.

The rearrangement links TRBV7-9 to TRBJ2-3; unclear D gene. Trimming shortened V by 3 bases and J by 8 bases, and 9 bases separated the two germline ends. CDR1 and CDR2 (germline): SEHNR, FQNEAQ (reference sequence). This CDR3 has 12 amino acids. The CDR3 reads CASSLLEATQYF. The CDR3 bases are TGTGCCAGCAGCTTGCTAGAAGCTACGCAGTATTTT. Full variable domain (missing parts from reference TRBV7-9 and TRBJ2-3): DTGVSQNPRHKITKRGQNVTFRCDPISEHNRLYWYRQTLGQGPEFLTYFQNEAQLEKSRLLSDRFSAERPKGSFSTLEIQRTEQGDSAMYLCASSLLEATQYFGPGTRLTVL.

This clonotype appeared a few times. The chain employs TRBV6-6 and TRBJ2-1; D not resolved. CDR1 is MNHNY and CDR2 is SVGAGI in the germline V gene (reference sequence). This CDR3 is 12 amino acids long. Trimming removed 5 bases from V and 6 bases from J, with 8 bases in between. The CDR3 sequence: CASSIRFNEQFF. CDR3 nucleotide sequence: TGTGCCAGCAGTATCCGCTTCAATGAGCAGTTCTTC.

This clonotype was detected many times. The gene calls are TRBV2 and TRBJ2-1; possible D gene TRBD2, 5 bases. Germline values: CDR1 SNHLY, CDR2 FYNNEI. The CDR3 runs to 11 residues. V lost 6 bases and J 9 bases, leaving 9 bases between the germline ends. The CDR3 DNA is TGTGCCAGCAGGGGTGAGGGTGAGCAGTTCTTC. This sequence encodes CASRGEGEQFF.

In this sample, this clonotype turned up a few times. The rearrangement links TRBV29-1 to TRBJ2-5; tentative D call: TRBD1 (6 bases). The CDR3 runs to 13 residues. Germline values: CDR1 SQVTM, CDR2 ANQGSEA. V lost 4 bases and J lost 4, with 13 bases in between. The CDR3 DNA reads TGCAGCGTTGGCAGGGGTGGTCCAGAGACCCAGTACTTC. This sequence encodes CSVGRGGPETQYF.

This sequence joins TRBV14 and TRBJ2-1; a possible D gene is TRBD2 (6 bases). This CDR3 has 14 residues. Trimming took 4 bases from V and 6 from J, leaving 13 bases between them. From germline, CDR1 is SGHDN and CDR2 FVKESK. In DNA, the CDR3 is TGTGCCAGCAGCCTCCGGAGGGCCACCAATGAGCAGTTCTTC. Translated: CASSLRRATNEQFF.

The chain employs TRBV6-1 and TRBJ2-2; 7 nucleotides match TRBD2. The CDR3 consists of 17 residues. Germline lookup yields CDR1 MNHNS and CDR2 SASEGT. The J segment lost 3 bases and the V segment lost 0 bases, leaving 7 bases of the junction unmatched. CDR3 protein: CASSEAGGRVDTGELFF. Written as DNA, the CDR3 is TGTGCCAGCAGTGAAGCGGGGGGGAGGGTCGACACCGGGGAGCTGTTTTTT.

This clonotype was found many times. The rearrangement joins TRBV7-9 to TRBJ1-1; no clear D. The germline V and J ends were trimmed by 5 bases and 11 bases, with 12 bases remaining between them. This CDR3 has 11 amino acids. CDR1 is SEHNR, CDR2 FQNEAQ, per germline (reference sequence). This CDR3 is CASSESRVAFF. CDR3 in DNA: TGTGCCAGCAGCGAGAGCCGGGTGGCTTTCTTT.

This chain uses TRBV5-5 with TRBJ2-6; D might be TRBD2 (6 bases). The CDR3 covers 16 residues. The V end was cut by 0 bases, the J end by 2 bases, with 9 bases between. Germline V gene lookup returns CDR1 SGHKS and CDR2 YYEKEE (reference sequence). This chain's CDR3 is CASSLGRGTGANVLTF. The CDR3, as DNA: TGTGCCAGCAGCTTGGGGCGCGGGACTGGGGCCAACGTCCTGACTTTC. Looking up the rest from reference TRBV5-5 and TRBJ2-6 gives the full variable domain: DAGVTQSPTHLIKTRGQQVTLRCSPISGHKSVSWYQQVLGQGPQFIFQYYEKEERGRGNFPDRFSARQFPNYSSELNVNALLLGDSALYLCASSLGRGTGANVLTFGAGSRLTVL.

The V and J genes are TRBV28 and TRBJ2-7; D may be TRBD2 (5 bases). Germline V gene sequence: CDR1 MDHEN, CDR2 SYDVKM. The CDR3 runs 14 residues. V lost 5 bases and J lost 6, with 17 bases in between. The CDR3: CASSSPSTGSEQYF. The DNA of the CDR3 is TGTGCCAGCAGTAGTCCCTCGACTGGGAGCGAGCAGTACTTC. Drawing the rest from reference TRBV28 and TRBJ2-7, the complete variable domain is DVKVTQSSRYLVKRTGEKVFLECVQDMDHENMFWYRQDPGLGLRLIYFSYDVKMKEKGDIPEGYSVSREKKERFSLILESASTNQTSMYLCASSSPSTGSEQYFGPGTRLTVT.

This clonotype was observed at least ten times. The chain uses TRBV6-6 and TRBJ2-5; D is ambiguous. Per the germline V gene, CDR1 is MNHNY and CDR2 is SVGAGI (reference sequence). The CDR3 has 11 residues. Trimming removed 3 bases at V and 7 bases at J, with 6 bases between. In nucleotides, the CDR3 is TGTGCCAGCAGTTATGTCGGGACCCAGTACTTC. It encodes CASSYVGTQYF.

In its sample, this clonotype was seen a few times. The CDR3 here is CASRTGSSSNQPQHF. In DNA form, the CDR3 reads TGTGCCAGCAGGACCGGGAGTTCCAGCAATCAGCCCCAGCATTTT. This chain connects TRBV6-1 to TRBJ1-5; D not resolved. The CDR3 loop spans 15 amino acids. Trimming removed 6 bases from V and 1 base from J, with 13 bases in between. Germline CDR1 MNHNS, CDR2 SASEGT.

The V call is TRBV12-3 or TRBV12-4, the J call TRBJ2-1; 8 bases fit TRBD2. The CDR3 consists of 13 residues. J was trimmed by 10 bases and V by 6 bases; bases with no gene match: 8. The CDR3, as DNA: TGTGCCAGCAGCCAAAACGAGCGGGGGGAGCAGTTCTTC. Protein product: CASSQNERGEQFF.

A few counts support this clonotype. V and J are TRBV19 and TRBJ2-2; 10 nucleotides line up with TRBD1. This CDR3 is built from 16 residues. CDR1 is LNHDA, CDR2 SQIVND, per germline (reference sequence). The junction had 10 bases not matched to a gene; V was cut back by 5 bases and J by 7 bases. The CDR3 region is CASSPRDRGFFGELFF. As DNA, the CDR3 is TGTGCCAGTAGTCCCCGGGACAGGGGTTTTTTCGGGGAGCTGTTTTTT.

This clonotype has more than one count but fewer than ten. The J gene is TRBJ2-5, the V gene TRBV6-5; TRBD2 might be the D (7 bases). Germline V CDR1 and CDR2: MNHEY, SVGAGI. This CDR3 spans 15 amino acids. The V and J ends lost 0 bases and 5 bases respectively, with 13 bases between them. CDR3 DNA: TGTGCCAGCAGTTACTCGCTACAGGGAGGGGAGACCCAGTACTTC. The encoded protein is CASSYSLQGGETQYF.

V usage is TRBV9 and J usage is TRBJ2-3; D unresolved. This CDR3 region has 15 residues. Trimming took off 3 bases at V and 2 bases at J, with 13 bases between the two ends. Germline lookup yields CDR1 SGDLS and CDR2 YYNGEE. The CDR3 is CASSASPLSTDTQYF. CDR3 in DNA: TGTGCCAGCAGCGCATCCCCCTTATCCACAGATACGCAGTATTTT. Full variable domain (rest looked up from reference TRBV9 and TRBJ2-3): DSGVTQTPKHLITATGQRVTLRCSPRSGDLSVYWYQQSLDQGLQFLIQYYNGEERAKGNILERFSAQQFPDLHSELNLSSLELGDSALYFCASSASPLSTDTQYFGPGTRLTVL.

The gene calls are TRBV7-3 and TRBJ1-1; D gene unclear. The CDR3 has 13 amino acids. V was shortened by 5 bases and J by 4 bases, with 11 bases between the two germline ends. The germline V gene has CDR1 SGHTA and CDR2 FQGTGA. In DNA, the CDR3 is TGTGCCAGCAGCCCACGGGCAGGCACTGAAGCTTTCTTT. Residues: CASSPRAGTEAFF. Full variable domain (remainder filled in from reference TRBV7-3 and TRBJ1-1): GAGVSQTPSNKVTEKGKYVELRCDPISGHTALYWYRQSLGQGPEFLIYFQGTGAADDSGLPNDRFFAVRPEGSVSTLKIQRTERGDSAVYLCASSPRAGTEAFFGQGTRLTVV.

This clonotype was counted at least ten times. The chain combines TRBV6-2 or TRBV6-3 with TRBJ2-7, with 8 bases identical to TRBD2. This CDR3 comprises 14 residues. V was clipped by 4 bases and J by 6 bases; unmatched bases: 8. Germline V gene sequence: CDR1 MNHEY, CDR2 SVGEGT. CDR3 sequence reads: CASSSAGGSSEQYF. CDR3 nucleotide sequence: TGTGCCAGCAGTTCTGCGGGGGGCTCGAGCGAGCAGTACTTC.

CDR3 nucleotides: TGCGCCAGCAGCAACAGAGGCGAGCAGTACTTC. Translating gives CASSNRGEQYF. The rearrangement uses TRBV4-1 and TRBJ2-7; no clear D gene. The CDR3 is 11 residues long. In germline, CDR1 is MGHRA, CDR2 YSYEKL. Trimming took off 5 bases at V and 6 bases at J, with 8 bases between the two ends.

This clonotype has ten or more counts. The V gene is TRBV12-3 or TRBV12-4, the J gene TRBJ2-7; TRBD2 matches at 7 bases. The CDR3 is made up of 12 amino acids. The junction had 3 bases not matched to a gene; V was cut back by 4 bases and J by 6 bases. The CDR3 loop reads CASSSGEGEQYF. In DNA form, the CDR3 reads TGTGCCAGCAGTTCTGGGGAGGGCGAGCAGTACTTC.